This TCR beta chain was sequenced during a study of blood T cell repertoires in COVID-19. As for the study in general: The origin of the acute and convalescent COVID-19 samples was the United States, Italy and Spain. Sources were T cells, B-cell-depleted T cells, or PBMCs; the material itself was cDNA or gDNA.

In the original analysis: Amplification of reference gene primers provided the estimated nucleated cell counts. The table came from immunoSEQ multiplex PCR; TCRdb's copy has only in-frame clones and leaves some out. V, J and clone size are those of that table, while D and trimming were read from the DNA. The repertoire holds 150,000 to 200,000 clones, with around nine tenths as singletons. Germline CDR1 reads SGHTA; CDR2 reads FQGNSA. The CDR3 covers 15 residues. V shed 5 bases, J shed 2 bases, and the junction held 3 bases outside the gene matches. The receptor was isolated from a human donor in a cohort sampled during active COVID-19. This chain links TRBV7-2 with TRBJ1-5; the match to TRBD1 covers 10 bases. Sequencing was done on a sample of peripheral blood. CDR3 loop: CASSRGTGGNQPQHF. The CDR3 DNA reads as TGTGCCAGCAGCCGCGGGACAGGGGGCAATCAGCCCCAGCATTTT. Full variable domain (rest looked up from reference TRBV7-2 and TRBJ1-5): GAGVSQSPSNKVTEKGKDVELRCDPISGHTALYWYRQSLGQGLEFLIYFQGNSAPDKSGLPSDRFSAERTGGSVSTLTIQRTQQEDSAVYLCASSRGTGGNQPQHFGDGTRLSIL.